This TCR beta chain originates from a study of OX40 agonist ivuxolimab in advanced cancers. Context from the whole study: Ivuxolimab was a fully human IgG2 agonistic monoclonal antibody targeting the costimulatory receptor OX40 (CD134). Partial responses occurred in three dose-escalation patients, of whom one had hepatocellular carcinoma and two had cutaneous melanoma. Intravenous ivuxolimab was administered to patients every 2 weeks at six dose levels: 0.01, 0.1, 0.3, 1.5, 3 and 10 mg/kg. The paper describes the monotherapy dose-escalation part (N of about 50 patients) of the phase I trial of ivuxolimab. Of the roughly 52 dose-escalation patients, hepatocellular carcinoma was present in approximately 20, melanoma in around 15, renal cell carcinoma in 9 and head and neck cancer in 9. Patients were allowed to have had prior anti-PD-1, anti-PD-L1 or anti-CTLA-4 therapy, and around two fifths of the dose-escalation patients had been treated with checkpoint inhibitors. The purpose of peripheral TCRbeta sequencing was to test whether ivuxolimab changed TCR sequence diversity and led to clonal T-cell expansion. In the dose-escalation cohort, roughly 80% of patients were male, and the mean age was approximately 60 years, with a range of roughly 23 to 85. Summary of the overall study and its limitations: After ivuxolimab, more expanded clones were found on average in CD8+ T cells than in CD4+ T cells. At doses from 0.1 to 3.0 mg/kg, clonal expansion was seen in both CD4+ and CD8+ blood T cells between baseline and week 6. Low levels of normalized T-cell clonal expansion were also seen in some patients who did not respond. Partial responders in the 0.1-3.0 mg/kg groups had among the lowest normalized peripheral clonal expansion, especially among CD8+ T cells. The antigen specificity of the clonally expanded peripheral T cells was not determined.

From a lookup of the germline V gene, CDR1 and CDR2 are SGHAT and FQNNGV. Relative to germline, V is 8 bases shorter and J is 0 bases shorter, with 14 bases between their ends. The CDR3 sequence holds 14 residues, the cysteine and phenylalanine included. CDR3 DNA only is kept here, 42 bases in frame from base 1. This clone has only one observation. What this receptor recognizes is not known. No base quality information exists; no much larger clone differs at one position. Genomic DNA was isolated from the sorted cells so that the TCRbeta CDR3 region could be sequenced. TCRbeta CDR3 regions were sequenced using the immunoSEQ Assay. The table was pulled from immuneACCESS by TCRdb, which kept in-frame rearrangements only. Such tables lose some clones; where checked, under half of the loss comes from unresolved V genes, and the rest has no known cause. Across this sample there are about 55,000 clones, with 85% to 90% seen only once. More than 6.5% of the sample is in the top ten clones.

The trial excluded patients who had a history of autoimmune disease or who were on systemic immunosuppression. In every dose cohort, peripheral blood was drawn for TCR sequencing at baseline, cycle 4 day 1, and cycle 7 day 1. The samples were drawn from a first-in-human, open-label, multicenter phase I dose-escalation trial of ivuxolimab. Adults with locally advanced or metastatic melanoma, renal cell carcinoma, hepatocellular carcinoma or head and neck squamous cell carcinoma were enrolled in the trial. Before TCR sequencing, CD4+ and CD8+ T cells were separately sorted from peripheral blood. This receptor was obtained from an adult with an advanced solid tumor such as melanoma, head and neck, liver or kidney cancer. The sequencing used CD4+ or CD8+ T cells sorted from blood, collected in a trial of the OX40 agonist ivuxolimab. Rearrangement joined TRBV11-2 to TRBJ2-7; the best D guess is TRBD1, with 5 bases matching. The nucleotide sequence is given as TGTGCCAGCGGGTGGCAGGGCAACTCCTACGAGCAGTACTTC. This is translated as CASGWQGNSYEQYF.